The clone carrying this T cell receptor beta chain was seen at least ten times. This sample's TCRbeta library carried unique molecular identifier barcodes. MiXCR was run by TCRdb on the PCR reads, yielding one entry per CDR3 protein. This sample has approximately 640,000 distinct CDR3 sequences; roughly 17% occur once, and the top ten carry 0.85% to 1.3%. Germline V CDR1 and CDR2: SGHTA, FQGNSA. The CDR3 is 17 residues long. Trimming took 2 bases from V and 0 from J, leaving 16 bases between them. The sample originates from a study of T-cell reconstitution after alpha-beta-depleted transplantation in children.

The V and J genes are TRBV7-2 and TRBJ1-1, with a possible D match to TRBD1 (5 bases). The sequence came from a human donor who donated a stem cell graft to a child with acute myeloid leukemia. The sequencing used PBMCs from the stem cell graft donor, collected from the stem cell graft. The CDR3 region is CASSLTVAGTLNTEAFF. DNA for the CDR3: TGTGCCAGCAGCTTAACCGTCGCCGGGACCTTGAACACTGAAGCTTTCTTT.